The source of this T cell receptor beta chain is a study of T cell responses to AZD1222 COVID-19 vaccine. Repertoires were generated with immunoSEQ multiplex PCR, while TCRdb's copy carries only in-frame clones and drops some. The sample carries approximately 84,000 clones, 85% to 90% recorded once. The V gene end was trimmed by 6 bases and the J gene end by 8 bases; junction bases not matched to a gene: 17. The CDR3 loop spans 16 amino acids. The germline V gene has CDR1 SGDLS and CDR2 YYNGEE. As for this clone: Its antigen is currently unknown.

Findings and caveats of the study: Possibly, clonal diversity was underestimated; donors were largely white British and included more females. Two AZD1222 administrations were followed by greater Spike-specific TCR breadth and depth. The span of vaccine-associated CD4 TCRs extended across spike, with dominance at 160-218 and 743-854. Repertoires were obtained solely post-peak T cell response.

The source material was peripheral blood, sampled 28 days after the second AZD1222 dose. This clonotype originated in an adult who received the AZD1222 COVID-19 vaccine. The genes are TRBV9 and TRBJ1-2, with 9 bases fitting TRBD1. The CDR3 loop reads CASTPRGDRVPGGYTF. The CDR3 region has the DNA TGTGCCAGCACCCCCCGGGGGGACAGGGTCCCCGGGGGCTACACCTTC.